This TCR beta chain was recovered during a study of blood T cell repertoires in COVID-19 (dated by TCRdb to the early 2020s). Looking at the study overall: Samples covering the acute and convalescent phases of COVID-19 were provided by collaborators in the United States, Italy and Spain. Samples came from the ongoing ImmuneRACE study (first 160 participants) plus 1,254 subjects from 6 global collaborators. Deeply sampled blood TCRbeta repertoires from subjects exposed to, actively infected with, or recovered from COVID-19 were included in the dataset. The repertoires were released in a freely available public database meant as a resource for research on the immune response to SARS-CoV-2. The material from the prospective study consisted of cDNA or gDNA derived from T cells, B-cell-depleted T cells, or PBMCs. Where available, HLA class I and class II types were taken from metadata supplied by the sample provider and were not determined by assay-based typing. Sample metadata almost always included a de-identified subject ID, COVID-19 status, age in years and sex.

Comments on this clone: Its target antigen remains unknown. Nothing much larger sits one base from this clone, and base qualities are not available.

CDR1 is given as ENHRY and CDR2 as SYGVKD, both from the germline V gene. From the cysteine through the phenylalanine, the CDR3 covers 15 amino acids. The kept DNA is CDR3 alone, 45 bases in frame from the first base. The germline ends are 10 bases apart after V is trimmed by 0 bases and J by 4 bases. Overall study results and their limits: The quantity of clinical and demographic metadata differed by source and by participant and was supplied without curation.

TCRbeta CDR3 regions were amplified from genomic DNA by means of the immunoSEQ Assay, a bias-controlled multiplex PCR. As for the authors' bioinformatics: The number of nucleated cells in each sample was estimated by amplification of reference gene primers within the assay. To quantify the absolute abundance of each unique TCRbeta CDR3 rearrangement, sequence reads were collapsed and filtered. Productive Simpson clonality was computed per sample as the square root of Simpson's diversity index over productive rearrangements. Here the immuneACCESS table is served through TCRdb, limited to in-frame sequences with V and J called. Missing clones are a known gap in these copies; in checked studies unresolved V genes cover under half, and the rest lacks a known reason. From that table come the V and J calls and clone size; the DNA was used to work out D and trimming. Here the sample has more than 200,000 clones; around four fifths occur a single time. The ten largest account for 4% to 5% of the sample.

Collaborating institutions collected whole blood in K2EDTA tubes following their own protocols. Collaborator samples were shipped for TCRbeta analysis as frozen whole blood, isolated PBMCs, or DNA extracted from either sample type. The clonotype comes from a man between 60 and 70 years old with acute or convalescent COVID-19. In this chain, TRBV10-3 is recombined with TRBJ2-4; the D gene is perhaps TRBD2, on 5 matching bases. The sequenced material came from peripheral blood. The nucleotides read TGTGCCATCAGTGAGTCGGCCAGCGGAAAAAACATTCAGTACTTC. It codes for CAISESASGKNIQYF.